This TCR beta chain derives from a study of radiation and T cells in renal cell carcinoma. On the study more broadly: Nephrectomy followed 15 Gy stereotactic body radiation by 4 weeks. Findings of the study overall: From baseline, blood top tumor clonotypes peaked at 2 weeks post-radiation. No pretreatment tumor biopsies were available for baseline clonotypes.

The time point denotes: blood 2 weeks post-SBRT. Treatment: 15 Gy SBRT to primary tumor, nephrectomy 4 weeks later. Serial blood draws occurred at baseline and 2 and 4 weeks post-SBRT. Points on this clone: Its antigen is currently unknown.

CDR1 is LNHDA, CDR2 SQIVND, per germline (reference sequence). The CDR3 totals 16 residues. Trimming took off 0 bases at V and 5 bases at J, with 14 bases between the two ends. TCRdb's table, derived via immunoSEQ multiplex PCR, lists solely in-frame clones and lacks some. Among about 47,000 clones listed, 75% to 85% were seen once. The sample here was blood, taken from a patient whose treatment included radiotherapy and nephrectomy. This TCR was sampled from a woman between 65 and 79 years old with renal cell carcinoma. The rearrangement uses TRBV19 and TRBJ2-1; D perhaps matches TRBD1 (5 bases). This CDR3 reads CASSIEQGYPHNEQFF. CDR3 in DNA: TGTGCCAGTAGTATAGAGCAGGGTTACCCTCACAATGAGCAGTTCTTC.